This entry features one TCR beta chain sequence. This CDR3 has 15 residues. Trimming took off 0 bases at V and 0 bases at J, with 8 bases between the two ends. Germline CDR1 reads SGDLS; CDR2 reads YYNGEE. The sample comes from a study of blood T cell repertoires in COVID-19. The authors' processing: Amplification from reference gene primers served as the basis for estimated nucleated cell counts. This table comes from immunoSEQ multiplex PCR, and its TCRdb copy is limited to in-frame clones, with some not included. The V and J calls and clone size were taken over from that table, and D and trimming were inferred from the DNA. This repertoire shows 130,000 or so clones, about 72% found once; its top ten account for 1.9%.

The origin of this receptor is a woman between 65 and 79 years old with acute or convalescent COVID-19. The sequenced sample consisted of peripheral blood. The V call is TRBV9, the J call TRBJ2-3; no clear D gene. This CDR3 reads CASSVEGGSTDTQYF. Here the CDR3 DNA reads TGTGCCAGCAGCGTAGAAGGCGGTAGCACAGATACGCAGTATTTT.